The 14 T cell receptor beta chains below all came from one sample that was sequenced in a study of human T cells and chemical hapten exposure. Time point specified: patch test 2, 6 weeks after DPC sensitization. Treatment in this sample: therapeutic diphenylcyclopropenone sensitization with weekly scalp DPC. TCRdb called the RACE reads again in MiXCR, with one record for every CDR3 protein. The sample includes around 69,000 distinct CDR3 sequences, 6.5% to 10% of them seen just once. The sample here was whole blood, taken in connection with sensitization to the hapten diphenylcyclopropenone (DPC). The receptors stem from a woman aged 45-59 years with alopecia areata. Some clones in this sample may be carry-over from other donors' samples.

CDR3 sequence (DNA): TGTGCCAGCAGACTCTTCAGCAATGAGCAGTTCTTC. This encodes CASRLFSNEQFF. The chain joins TRBV2 to TRBJ2-1; D remains unclear. The V and J ends lost 6 bases and 6 bases respectively, with 9 bases between them. The CDR3 contains 12 residues. Germline CDR1 reads SNHLY; CDR2 reads FYNNEI.

This clonotype was picked up a small number of times. The CDR3 sequence is CASINFKNEQYF. The CDR3 DNA is TGTGCCAGCATAAATTTCAAGAACGAGCAGTACTTC. The rearrangement links TRBV28 to TRBJ2-7, with unresolved D. The CDR3 totals 12 residues. V lost 7 bases and J 5 bases, leaving 12 bases between the germline ends. CDR1 is MDHEN, CDR2 SYDVKM, per germline.

This chain joins TRBV20-1 and TRBJ2-5; 8 bases are a match to TRBD2. V shed 3 bases and J 1 base; nucleotides not matched to a gene: 7. CDR1 and CDR2 (germline): DFQATT, SNEGSKA (reference sequence). This CDR3 has 15 residues. The CDR3 nucleotides are TGCAGTGCTAGGGAAGCCGCGGGGGGCCAAGAGACCCAGTACTTC. It translates to CSAREAAGGQETQYF.

This clonotype was detected ten times or more. This sequence joins TRBV12-3 or TRBV12-4 and TRBJ2-5; TRBD1 matches 9 bases. The CDR3 length is 14 residues. Germline trimming cut 6 bases from V and 2 bases from J; bases unmatched to any gene: 4. CDR3 bases: TGTGCCAGCAGCCAGACAGGGGGGCAAGAGACCCAGTACTTC. Protein: CASSQTGGQETQYF.

This clonotype was detected ten times or more. The V and J genes are TRBV28 and TRBJ1-5, with D unclear. The CDR3 is made up of 19 amino acids. V gave up 5 bases and J gave up 0 bases, with 23 bases separating them. Looked up from germline, CDR1 is MDHEN and CDR2 is SYDVKM. The CDR3 DNA follows: TGTGCCAGCAGTGACCGGGATACCACTATTTTAAATAGCAATCAGCCCCAGCATTTT. It specifies CASSDRDTTILNSNQPQHF.

This clonotype was seen at least ten times. The chain has TRBV6-6 and TRBJ1-1; TRBD1 agrees at 7 bases. V was clipped by 6 bases and J by 1 base; unmatched bases: 5. CDR1 MNHNY and CDR2 SVGAGI come from the germline V gene (reference sequence). This CDR3 has 14 residues. The CDR3 DNA reads TGTGCCAGCAGCTGGGACAGAAGGAACACTGAAGCTTTCTTT. The encoded protein is CASSWDRRNTEAFF.

The chain recombines TRBV6-5 with TRBJ2-6; D may be TRBD1 (5 bases). The germline CDR1 and CDR2 sequences are MNHEY and SVGAGI. Deletions cut 2 bases from V and 0 bases from J, with 11 bases between. CDR3 length: 17 residues. This CDR3 is CASSYGQGGSGANVLTF. CDR3 sequence (DNA): TGTGCCAGCAGTTACGGGCAGGGCGGCTCTGGGGCCAACGTCCTGACTTTC.

The chain has TRBV13 and TRBJ2-7, with unresolved D. Trimming pared 0 bases from V and 1 base from J, leaving 13 bases between. CDR1 PRHDT and CDR2 FYEKMQ come from the germline V gene (reference sequence). This CDR3 is 16 amino acids long. CDR3: CASSLGRSGRSYEQYF. DNA for the CDR3: TGTGCCAGCAGCTTAGGCCGGTCCGGCAGGTCCTACGAGCAGTACTTC. Drawing the rest from reference TRBV13 and TRBJ2-7, the complete variable domain is AAGVIQSPRHLIKEKRETATLKCYPIPRHDTVYWYQQGPGQDPQFLISFYEKMQSDKGSIPDRFSAQQFSDYHSELNMSSLELGDSALYFCASSLGRSGRSYEQYFGPGTRLTVT.

This clonotype came up a few times. The V gene is TRBV2, the J gene TRBJ1-6, with D possibly TRBD1 on 5 matching bases. CDR3 size: 15 residues. The V end lost 7 bases, the J end lost 8 bases, and 18 bases lay between the germline ends. CDR1 SNHLY and CDR2 FYNNEI come from the germline V gene. CDR3 region: CASTFNVGEDSPLHF. The CDR3 nucleotides are TGTGCCAGCACGTTCAATGTGGGGGAAGATTCACCCCTCCACTTT.

The chain has TRBV5-4 and TRBJ2-1; the match to TRBD1 covers 9 bases. Trimming removed 3 bases from V and 6 bases from J; junction bases left unmatched: 7. This CDR3 has 15 amino acids. Germline assignment: CDR1 SGHNT and CDR2 YYREEE (reference sequence). CDR3 coding DNA: TGTGCCAGCAGCTGGGGACAGGGCTTCGGCAATGAGCAGTTCTTC. It encodes CASSWGQGFGNEQFF.

In this sample, this clonotype turned up a few times. The chain links TRBV6-2 or TRBV6-3 to TRBJ2-7, with D possibly being TRBD1 or TRBD2 (5 bases each). V lost 5 bases and J 0 bases, leaving 20 bases between the germline ends. This CDR3 is 17 amino acids long. Germline loops: CDR1 MNHEY, CDR2 SVGEGT. CDR3 DNA: TGTGCCAGCAGTCGCCCACAGATAAGGGGAGTCTCCTACGAGCAGTACTTC. This codes for CASSRPQIRGVSYEQYF.

There are many counts of this clonotype. This rearrangement joins TRBV29-1 to TRBJ2-3, with D unclear. This CDR3 is 14 amino acids long. Trimming pared 2 bases from V and 0 bases from J, leaving 9 bases between. CDR1 and CDR2 from the germline V gene are SQVTM and ANQGSEA. The CDR3 loop is CSVETATSTDTQYF. In DNA form, the CDR3 reads TGCAGCGTTGAAACTGCTACTAGCACAGATACGCAGTATTTT.

This clonotype occurred many times. The chain employs TRBV28 and TRBJ1-2; D may be TRBD1 (6 bases). The CDR3 spans 13 residues. Per the germline V gene, CDR1 is MDHEN and CDR2 is SYDVKM. Trimming shortened V by 10 bases and J by 5 bases, and 17 bases separated the two germline ends. The DNA for the CDR3 is TGTGCCACCCTGCCCGGGACACGGTATGGCTACACCTTC. As protein: CATLPGTRYGYTF.

Concerning this clonotype itself: A single base separates this from a much larger clone, so it may be a read error. The chain employs TRBV6-2 or TRBV6-3 and TRBJ1-5, with D perhaps matching TRBD1 (5 bases). This CDR3 is 15 amino acids long. CDR1 is MNHEY and CDR2 is SVGEGT in the germline V gene. CDR3 region: CASTPLQGVNQPQNF. The CDR3 region has the DNA TGTGCCAGCACCCCACTCCAAGGGGTCAATCAGCCCCAGAATTTT.